This TCR beta chain was identified during a study of chemoradiotherapy in HPV16-positive cancers (dated by TCRdb to about 2022). With regard to the full study: Functional T-cell assays on cells from a couple of HPV16-positive patients defined candidate HPV-specific T-cell clones and common TCR motifs. The candidate HPV-specific TCRs and motifs were then tracked in TCR repertoires from around 93 patients with HPV-related cancers. The study asked whether T-cell immunity to the HPV oncoproteins E6 and E7 changes during chemoradiotherapy and whether this immunity affects survival. General findings and caveats noted by the study authors: Expansion of candidate HPV-specific clones and E7-related TCR motifs was observed in the tumor microenvironment during treatment, whereas no such expansion was observed for non-HPV-specific T cells. In HPV16-positive patients, expansion of HPV-responsive T cells during chemoradiotherapy was found to be associated with improved recurrence-free survival. The functional definition of HPV-specific T cells came from only a couple of HPV16-positive patients, and the survival association was reported for HPV16-positive patients.

About this clone: What this receptor recognizes is not known. No base-level quality is on record; no much larger clone is a single base apart.

The method was the immunoSEQ multiplex PCR assay. Drawn from immuneACCESS, this table holds only the in-frame rearrangements with V and J called that TCRdb kept. Clones are partly lost; checked studies trace under half to an unresolved V gene and leave the rest unexplained. This sample has 20,000 to 30,000 clones in its table, and approximately 94% of those were observed once. The leading ten clones occupy over 2.5% of the sample. From cysteine to phenylalanine, the CDR3 is 15 amino acids long. Here the CDR3 DNA is all that survives: 45 bases in frame from base 1. CDR1 and CDR2 (MNHEY, SVGAGI) derive from the germline V gene. V sheds 6 bases and J sheds 4 bases, leaving 18 bases between their ends. Because repertoires were sampled repeatedly during chemoradiotherapy, clonal expansion in the tumor microenvironment could be followed.

This sequence originates from a human donor with HPV-associated anogenital cancer. This specimen was acquired from a patient who underwent chemoradiotherapy. The chain is encoded by TRBV6-5 joined to TRBJ1-2; the best D guess is TRBD1, with 5 bases matching. CDR3 region: CASSPRGYEVYGYTF. The nucleotide sequence reads TGTGCCAGCAGCCCCCGGGGGTACGAGGTCTATGGCTACACCTTC.